This T cell receptor beta chain appears in the sequencing data of a study of regulatory T cells in long-lasting Graves disease. The TCR beta library used iRepertoire HTBI primers with Arm-PCR amplification of CDR3. TCRdb ran MiXCR on the multiplex PCR reads and lists one entry per CDR3 protein. The sample records just over 600,000 distinct CDR3 sequences, 16% being singletons. Trimming stripped 4 bases from V and 8 bases from J, with 11 bases between. The germline gives CDR1 SNHLY, CDR2 FYNNEI. The CDR3 is made up of 12 amino acids. In its sample, this clonotype was seen many times. Time point noted: newly diagnosed GD, antithyroid drugs for less than 3 months. The TCR library was made from RNA that had been extracted from PBMCs in TRIzol. In addition, the sample was reused for a study of T cells in Graves' hyperthyroidism and ophthalmopathy.

Sequencing was performed on peripheral blood mononuclear cells (PBMCs), taken at new diagnosis, from a patient treated with antithyroid drugs. The chain carries TRBV2 and TRBJ1-2; perhaps TRBD1 as D (5 bases). The TCR was taken from a woman aged 25 to 45 with Graves disease. CDR3 in DNA: TGTGCCAGCAGTGCCACCCGGGGCGGCTACACCTTC. It codes for CASSATRGGYTF.